This T cell receptor (beta chain) stems from a study of long-term antiretroviral therapy in people with HIV. General observations from the study: CDR3 length ranges were narrower in HIV repertoires than in controls. The data indicate that diversity increased after ART but remained below transplant donor controls. Pre-ART expanded clones dominated the repertoire at every time point. Researchers lacked any data on ART adherence, viral resistance or therapy changes.

Runs used v3.0 of the immunoSEQ assay and were done at survey level. Produced via immunoSEQ multiplex PCR; TCRdb's table is partial and in-frame only. Among about 23,000 clones, over 70% were seen once, and the ten largest hold over 13%. Note on this clone: No antigen is known for it.

There are 16 residues in the CDR3. Per germline, CDR1 MNHEY and CDR2 SVGAGI. V was shortened by 2 bases and J by 1 base, with 14 bases between the two germline ends. This TCR was recovered from a man in his thirties or forties with HIV. The gene calls are TRBV6-5 and TRBJ1-2, with D maybe TRBD1 (6 bases). The sequencing used unsorted PBMCs, collected just over 4.2 years after starting antiretroviral therapy. Here the CDR3 reads CASSYDWGAGNYGYTF. CDR3 DNA: TGTGCCAGCAGTTACGACTGGGGGGCCGGTAACTATGGCTACACCTTC.